This T cell receptor (beta chain) was identified during a study of radiotherapy plus CTLA-4 blockade in lung cancer. Whole-study results and caveats: The best prediction of response reportedly came from early blood T cell clone dynamics, with interferon-beta.

The table came from immunoSEQ multiplex PCR; TCRdb's copy has only in-frame clones and leaves some out. The sample shows 50,000 or so clones, 60% to 80% of them seen only once. Trimming left V 5 bases short and J 1 base short, with 15 bases between. Looked up from germline, CDR1 is MNHEY and CDR2 is SMNVEV (reference sequence). CDR3 length: 16 amino acids. With ipilimumab providing CTLA-4 blockade, focal radiation was administered to patients who had chemo-refractory metastatic non-small-cell lung cancer. Remarks on this clone: The antigen is unknown.

Sequencing was performed on peripheral blood, taken from a patient treated with radiotherapy plus ipilimumab. The clonotype was recovered from a human donor with non-small cell lung cancer who had stable disease on radiotherapy plus ipilimumab. V gene TRBV27 combines with J gene TRBJ1-5; D not resolved. The CDR3 here is CASSPSGWESNQPQHF. The DNA of the CDR3 is TGTGCCAGCAGTCCCTCGGGCTGGGAAAGCAATCAGCCCCAGCATTTT.